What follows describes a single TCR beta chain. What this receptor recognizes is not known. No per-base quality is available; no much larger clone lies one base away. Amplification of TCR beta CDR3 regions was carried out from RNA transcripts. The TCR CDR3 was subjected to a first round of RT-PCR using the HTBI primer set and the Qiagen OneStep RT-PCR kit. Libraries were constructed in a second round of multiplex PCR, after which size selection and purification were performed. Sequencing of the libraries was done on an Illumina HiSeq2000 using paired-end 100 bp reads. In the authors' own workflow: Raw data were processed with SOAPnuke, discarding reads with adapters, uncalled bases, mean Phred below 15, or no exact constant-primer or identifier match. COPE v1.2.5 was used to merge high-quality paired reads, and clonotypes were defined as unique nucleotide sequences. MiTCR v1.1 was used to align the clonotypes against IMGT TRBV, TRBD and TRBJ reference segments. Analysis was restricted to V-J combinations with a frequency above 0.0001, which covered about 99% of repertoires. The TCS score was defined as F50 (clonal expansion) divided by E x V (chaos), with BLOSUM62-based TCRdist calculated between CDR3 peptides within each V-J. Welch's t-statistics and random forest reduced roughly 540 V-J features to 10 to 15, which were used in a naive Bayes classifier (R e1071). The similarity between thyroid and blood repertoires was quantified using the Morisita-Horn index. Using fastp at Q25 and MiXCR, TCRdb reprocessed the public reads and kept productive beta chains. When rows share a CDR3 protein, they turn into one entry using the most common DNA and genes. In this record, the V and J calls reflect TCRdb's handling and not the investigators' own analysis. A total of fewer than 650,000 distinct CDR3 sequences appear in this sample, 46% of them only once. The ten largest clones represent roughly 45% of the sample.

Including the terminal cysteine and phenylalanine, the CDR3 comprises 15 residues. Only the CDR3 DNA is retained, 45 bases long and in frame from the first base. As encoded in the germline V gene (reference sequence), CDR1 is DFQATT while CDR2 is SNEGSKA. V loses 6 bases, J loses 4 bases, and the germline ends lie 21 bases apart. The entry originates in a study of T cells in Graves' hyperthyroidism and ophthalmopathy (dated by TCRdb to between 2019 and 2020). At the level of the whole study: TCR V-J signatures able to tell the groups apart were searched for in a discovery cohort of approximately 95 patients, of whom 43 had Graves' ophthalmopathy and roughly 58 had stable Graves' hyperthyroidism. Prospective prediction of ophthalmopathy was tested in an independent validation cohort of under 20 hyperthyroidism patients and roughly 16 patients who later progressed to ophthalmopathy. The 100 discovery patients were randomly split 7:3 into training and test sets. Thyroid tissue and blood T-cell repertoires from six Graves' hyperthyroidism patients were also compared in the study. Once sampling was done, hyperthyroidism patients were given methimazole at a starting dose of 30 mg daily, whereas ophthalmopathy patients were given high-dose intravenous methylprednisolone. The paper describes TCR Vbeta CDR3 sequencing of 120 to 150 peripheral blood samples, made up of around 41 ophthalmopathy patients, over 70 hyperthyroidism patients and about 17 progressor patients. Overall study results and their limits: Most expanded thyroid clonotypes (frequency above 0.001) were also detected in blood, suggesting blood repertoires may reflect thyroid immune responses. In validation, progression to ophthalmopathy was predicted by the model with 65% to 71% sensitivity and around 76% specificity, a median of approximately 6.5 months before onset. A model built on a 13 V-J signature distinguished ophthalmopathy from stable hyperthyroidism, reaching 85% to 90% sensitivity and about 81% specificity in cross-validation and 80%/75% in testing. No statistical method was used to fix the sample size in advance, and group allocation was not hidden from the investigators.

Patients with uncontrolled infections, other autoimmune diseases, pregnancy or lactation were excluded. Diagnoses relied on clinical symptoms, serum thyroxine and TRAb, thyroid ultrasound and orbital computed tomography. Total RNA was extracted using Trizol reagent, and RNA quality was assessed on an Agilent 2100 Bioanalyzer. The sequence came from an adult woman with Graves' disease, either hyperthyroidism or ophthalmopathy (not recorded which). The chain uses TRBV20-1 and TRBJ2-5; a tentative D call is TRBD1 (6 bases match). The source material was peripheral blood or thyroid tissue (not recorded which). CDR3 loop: CSAHTGRGWPETQYF. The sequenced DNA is TGCAGTGCACATACAGGGCGTGGGTGGCCAGAGACCCAGTACTTC.